The 11 T cell receptor beta chains presented below share a single source sample, sequenced in a study of cytomegalovirus exposure and HLA in healthy donors. TCRdb's copy holds only in-frame clones and misses some; the assay was immunoSEQ multiplex PCR. The sample lists some 84,000 clones, roughly 88% seen once, with roughly 1.9% in the top ten. Material for sequencing was PBMCs. These receptors were taken from a man aged 25-45 years in good health and CMV-seronegative.

For the CDR3, the DNA is TGTGCCAGCAGTGCCGTGACAGTGGTGAACACTGAAGCTTTCTTT. Translating gives CASSAVTVVNTEAFF. The rearrangement uses TRBV2 and TRBJ1-1; a possible D gene is TRBD1 (5 bases). Germline CDR1 reads SNHLY; CDR2 reads FYNNEI. The CDR3 has 15 amino acids. Trimming removed 4 bases from V and 0 bases from J, with 12 bases in between.

This chain uses TRBV5-6 with TRBJ1-4, with a weak D call TRBD1 (6 bases). Trimming removed 5 bases from V and 0 bases from J, with 17 bases in between. This CDR3 is 17 amino acids long. Germline V gene sequence: CDR1 SGHDT, CDR2 YYEEEE. The CDR3 coding sequence is TGTGCCAGCAGGCCGGGACACCGTGGGGCAACTAATGAAAAACTGTTTTTT. It specifies CASRPGHRGATNEKLFF.

CDR3 sequence: CASSYLKRETGDTQYF. For the CDR3, the DNA is TGTGCCAGCAGTTACTTAAAGCGGGAGACAGGAGATACGCAGTATTTT. The V call is TRBV6-6, the J call TRBJ2-3; TRBD2 agrees at 8 bases. The germline gives CDR1 MNHNY, CDR2 SVGAGI (reference sequence). The V gene end was trimmed by 1 base and the J gene end by 5 bases; junction bases not matched to a gene: 8. The CDR3 loop spans 16 amino acids.

The chain joins TRBV28 to TRBJ1-1; weak D call: TRBD1 (5 bases). The CDR3 is 13 residues long. The germline V gene encodes CDR1 MDHEN and CDR2 SYDVKM. The ends were cut back, 7 bases at V and 5 bases at J, with 14 bases in the middle. CDR3 loop: CASIAGSRTEAFF. Written as DNA, the CDR3 is TGTGCCAGCATTGCAGGGTCGAGAACTGAAGCTTTCTTT.

This chain links TRBV6-5 with TRBJ2-5; TRBD1 matches at 8 bases. Per germline, CDR1 MNHEY and CDR2 SVGAGI. Losses at the gene ends were 0 bases for V and 5 bases for J; bases not matched to a gene: 5. The CDR3 consists of 15 residues. In DNA form, the CDR3 reads TGTGCCAGCAGTTACTCTAACAGGGGGTCGGAGACCCAGTACTTC. Translated, it gives CASSYSNRGSETQYF.

This clone was counted a single time. The rearrangement joins TRBV11-1 to TRBJ2-5; 9 nucleotides agree with TRBD2. The V gene's germline CDR1 is SGHAT and CDR2 FQDESV (reference sequence). V gave up 3 bases and J gave up 1 base; unmatched junction bases: 0. CDR3 length: 14 residues. The CDR3 sequence: CASSLTSGQETQYF. In DNA form, the CDR3 reads TGTGCCAGCAGCTTGACTAGCGGCCAAGAGACCCAGTACTTC.

The chain recombines TRBV19 with TRBJ2-7; the match to TRBD2 covers 7 bases. There are 13 residues in the CDR3. In germline, CDR1 is LNHDA, CDR2 SQIVND (reference sequence). J was trimmed by 3 bases and V by 1 base; bases with no gene match: 0. In DNA form, the CDR3 reads TGTGCCAGTAGTATAGCGGGGGGCTACGAGCAGTACTTC. It is translated as CASSIAGGYEQYF.

The V and J genes are TRBV5-4 and TRBJ2-3; 15 bases are a match to TRBD2. The CDR3 spans 16 residues. Losses at the gene ends were 8 bases for V and 2 bases for J; bases not matched to a gene: 6. The germline V gene encodes CDR1 SGHNT and CDR2 YYREEE (reference sequence). CDR3 in amino acids: CASSGTSGGLTDTQYF. The CDR3 coding sequence is TGTGCCAGTTCCGGGACTAGCGGGGGGCTCACAGATACGCAGTATTTT. The variable domain in full, completed from reference TRBV5-4 and TRBJ2-3, reads ETGVTQSPTHLIKTRGQQVTLRCSSQSGHNTVSWYQQALGQGPQFIFQYYREEENGRGNFPPRFSGLQFPNYSSELNVNALELDDSALYLCASSGTSGGLTDTQYFGPGTRLTVL.

The chain joins TRBV28 to TRBJ2-7; 7 bases line up with TRBD1. CDR1 MDHEN and CDR2 SYDVKM come from the germline V gene. The CDR3 extends over 13 amino acids. Germline trimming cut 8 bases from V and 3 bases from J; bases unmatched to any gene: 7. The CDR3: CASGQGVSYEQYF. DNA for the CDR3: TGTGCCAGCGGGCAGGGGGTCAGCTACGAGCAGTACTTC. Looking up the rest from reference TRBV28 and TRBJ2-7 gives the full variable domain: DVKVTQSSRYLVKRTGEKVFLECVQDMDHENMFWYRQDPGLGLRLIYFSYDVKMKEKGDIPEGYSVSREKKERFSLILESASTNQTSMYLCASGQGVSYEQYFGPGTRLTVT.

The chain is built from TRBV19 and TRBJ2-7; 10 nucleotides agree with TRBD2. Germline loops: CDR1 LNHDA, CDR2 SQIVND (reference sequence). This CDR3 region has 14 residues. V shed 5 bases and J 2 bases; nucleotides not matched to a gene: 3. DNA of the CDR3: TGTGCCAGTAGTTCTAGCGGGAGACCCTACGAGCAGTACTTC. Translation gives CASSSSGRPYEQYF.

This clone has a handful of counts. This chain connects TRBV30 to TRBJ1-4; 8 bases are a match to TRBD1. After removal of 0 bases from V and 8 bases from J, the junction contained 5 bases not matched to a gene. Per the germline V gene, CDR1 is GTSNPN and CDR2 is SVGIG (reference sequence). The CDR3 has 14 residues. The CDR3 here is CAWSVGQGREKLFF. Written as DNA, the CDR3 is TGTGCCTGGAGTGTCGGACAGGGAAGGGAAAAACTGTTTTTT.